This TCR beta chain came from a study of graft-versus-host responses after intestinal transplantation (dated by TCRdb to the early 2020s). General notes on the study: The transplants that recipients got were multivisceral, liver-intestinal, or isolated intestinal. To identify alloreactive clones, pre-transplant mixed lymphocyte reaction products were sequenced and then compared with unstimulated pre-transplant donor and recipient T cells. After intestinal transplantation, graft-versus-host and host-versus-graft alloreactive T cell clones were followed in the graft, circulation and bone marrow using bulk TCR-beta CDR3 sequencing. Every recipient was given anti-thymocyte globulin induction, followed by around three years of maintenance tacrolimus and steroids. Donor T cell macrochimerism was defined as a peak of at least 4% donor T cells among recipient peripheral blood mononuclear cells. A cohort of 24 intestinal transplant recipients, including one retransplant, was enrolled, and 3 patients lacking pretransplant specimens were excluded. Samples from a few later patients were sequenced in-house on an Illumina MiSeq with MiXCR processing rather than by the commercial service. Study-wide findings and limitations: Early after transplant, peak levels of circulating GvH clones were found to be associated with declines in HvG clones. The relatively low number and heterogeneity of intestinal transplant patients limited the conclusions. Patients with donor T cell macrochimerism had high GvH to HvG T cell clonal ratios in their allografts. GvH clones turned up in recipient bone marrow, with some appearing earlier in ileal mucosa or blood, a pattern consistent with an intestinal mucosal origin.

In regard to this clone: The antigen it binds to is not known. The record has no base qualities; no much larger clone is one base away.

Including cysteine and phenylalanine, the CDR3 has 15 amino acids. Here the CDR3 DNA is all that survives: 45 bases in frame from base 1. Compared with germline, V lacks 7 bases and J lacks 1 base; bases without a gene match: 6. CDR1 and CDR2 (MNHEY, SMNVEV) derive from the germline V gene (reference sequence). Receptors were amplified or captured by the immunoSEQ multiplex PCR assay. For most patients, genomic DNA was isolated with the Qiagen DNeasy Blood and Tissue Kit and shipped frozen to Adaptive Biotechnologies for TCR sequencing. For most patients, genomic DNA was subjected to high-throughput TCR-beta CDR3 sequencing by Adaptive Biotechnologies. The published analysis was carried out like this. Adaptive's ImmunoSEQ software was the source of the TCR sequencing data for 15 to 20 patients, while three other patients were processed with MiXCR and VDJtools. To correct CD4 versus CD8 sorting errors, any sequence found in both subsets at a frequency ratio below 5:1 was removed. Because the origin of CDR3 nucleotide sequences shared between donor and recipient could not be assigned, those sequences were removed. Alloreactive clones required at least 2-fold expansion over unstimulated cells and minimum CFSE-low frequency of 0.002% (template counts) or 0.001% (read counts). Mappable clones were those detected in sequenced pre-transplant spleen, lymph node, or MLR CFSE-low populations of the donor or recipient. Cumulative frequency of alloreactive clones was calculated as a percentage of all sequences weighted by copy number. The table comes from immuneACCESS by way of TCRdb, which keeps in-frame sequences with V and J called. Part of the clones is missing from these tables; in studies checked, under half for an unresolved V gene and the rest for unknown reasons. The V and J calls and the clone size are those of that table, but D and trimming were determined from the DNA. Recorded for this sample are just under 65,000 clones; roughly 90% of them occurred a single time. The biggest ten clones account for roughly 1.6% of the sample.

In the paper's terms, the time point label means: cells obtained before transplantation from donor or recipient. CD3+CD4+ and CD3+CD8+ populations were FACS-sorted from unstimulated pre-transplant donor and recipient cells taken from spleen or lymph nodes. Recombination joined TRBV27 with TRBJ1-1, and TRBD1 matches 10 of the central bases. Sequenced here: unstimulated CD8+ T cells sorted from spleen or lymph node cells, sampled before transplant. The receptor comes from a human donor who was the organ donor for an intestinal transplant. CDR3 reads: CASMDRGSTNTEAFF. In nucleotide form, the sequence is TGTGCCAGCATGGACAGGGGGTCAACGAACACTGAAGCTTTCTTT.